The sequence of this T cell receptor (beta chain) was determined in a study of CXCR3-negative and CXCR3-positive naive CD8 T cells. Whole-study findings and limits: Most assays were run on fresh PBMCs (CXCR3 expression partially decreased after cryopreservation). CXCR3-positive naive cells had more hydrophobic TRB CDR3s than CXCR3-negative naive cells.

UMI-labeled TRB cDNA libraries were prepared by 5' RACE. TCRdb re-called the 5' RACE reads and gives one entry per CDR3 protein, without DNA. Its table records roughly 120,000 distinct CDR3 sequences. Germline V gene sequence: CDR1 DFQATT, CDR2 SNEGSKA (reference sequence). The CDR3 is 16 amino acids. Turning to this clonotype: No antigen is known for it.

Sequencing input: naive CXCR3+ CD8+ T cells from blood. Noted subset: CD45RO-CCR7+CD27+CD95- naive CD8+ T cells expressing CXCR3 (TNR3+). The chain links TRBV20-1 to TRBJ2-1; TCRdb lists TRBD2, though no DNA is available to test this call. This TCR derives from a human donor in good health. Some clones in this sample may be carry-over from other donors' samples. The CDR3 is CSARDHSGLLANEQFF.